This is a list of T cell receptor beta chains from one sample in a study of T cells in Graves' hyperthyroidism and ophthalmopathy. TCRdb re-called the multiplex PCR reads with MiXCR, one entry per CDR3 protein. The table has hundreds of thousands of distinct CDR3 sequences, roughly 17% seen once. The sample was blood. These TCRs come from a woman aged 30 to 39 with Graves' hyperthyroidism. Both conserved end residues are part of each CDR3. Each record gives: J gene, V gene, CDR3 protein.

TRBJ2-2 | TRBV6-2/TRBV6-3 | CASTNPRVSGELFF
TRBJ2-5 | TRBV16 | CASSQTTGQETQYF
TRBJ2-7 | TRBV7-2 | CASSLARQGVAEQYF
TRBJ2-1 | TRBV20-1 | CSARDVAGGLTEQFF
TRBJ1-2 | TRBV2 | CASTTWAESYGYTF
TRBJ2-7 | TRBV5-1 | CASSWGQAISYEQYF
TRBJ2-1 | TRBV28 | CASSLLQGAKSYNEQFF
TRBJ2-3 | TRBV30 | CAWKTGLAGSTDTQYF
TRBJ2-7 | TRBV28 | CASSLLLDRNEQYF
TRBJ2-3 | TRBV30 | CAWRRIAGPSTDTQYF
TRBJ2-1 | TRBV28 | CASSPPGLTYNEQFF
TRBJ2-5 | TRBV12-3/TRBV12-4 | CASSPTAQQGPMETQYF
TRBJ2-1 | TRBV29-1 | CSVERDSKFF
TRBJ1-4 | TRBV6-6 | CASSYSGGDGEKLFF